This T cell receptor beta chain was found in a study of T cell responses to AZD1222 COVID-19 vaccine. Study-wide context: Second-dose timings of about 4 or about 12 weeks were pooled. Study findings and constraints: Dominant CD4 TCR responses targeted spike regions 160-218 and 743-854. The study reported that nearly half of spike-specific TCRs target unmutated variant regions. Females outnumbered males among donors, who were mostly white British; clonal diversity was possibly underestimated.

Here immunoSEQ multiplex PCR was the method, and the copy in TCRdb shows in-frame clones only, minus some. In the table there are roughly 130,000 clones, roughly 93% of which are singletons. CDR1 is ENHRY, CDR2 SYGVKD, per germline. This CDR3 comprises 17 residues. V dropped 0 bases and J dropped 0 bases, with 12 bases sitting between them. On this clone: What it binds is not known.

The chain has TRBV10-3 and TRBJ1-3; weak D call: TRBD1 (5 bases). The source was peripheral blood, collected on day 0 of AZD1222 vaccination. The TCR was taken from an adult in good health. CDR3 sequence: CAISESDSYLSGNTIYF. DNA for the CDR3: TGTGCCATCAGTGAGTCAGACAGTTACCTCTCTGGAAACACCATATATTTT.